These T cell receptor beta chains were read from a single sample in a study of T cells in Graves' hyperthyroidism and ophthalmopathy. One entry per CDR3 protein, called by TCRdb with MiXCR from the multiplex PCR reads. The sample gives more than 350,000 distinct CDR3 sequences, roughly 14% of which show up once; about 18% is in the top ten. Material: blood. The source is a woman in her 30s with Graves' ophthalmopathy. CDR3s include the opening cysteine and the closing phenylalanine or tryptophan. Each record gives: D gene, J gene, clone size, V gene, CDR3 protein, CDR3 DNA. A D gene is named only where the DNA matches it firmly. Clone size is given for some rows only: seen once, a few or many times, or a class if the clone is expanded.

d_call: NA
j_call: TRBJ1-2
clone_size: NA
v_call: TRBV28
cdr3_aa: CASSIRQKYYTF
cdr3_nt: TGTGCCAGCAGTATAAGACAGAAGTACTACACCTTC

d_call: NA
j_call: TRBJ2-2
clone_size: many
v_call: TRBV6-1
cdr3_aa: CASSMRAPGGIAGELFF
cdr3_nt: TGTGCCAGCAGTATGCGGGCACCAGGGGGGATTGCCGGGGAGCTGTTTTTT

d_call: TRBD1
j_call: TRBJ1-2
clone_size: NA
v_call: TRBV4-1
cdr3_aa: CASSQAWTGDGYTF
cdr3_nt: TGCGCCAGCAGCCAAGCTTGGACAGGGGATGGCTACACCTTC

d_call: TRBD2
j_call: TRBJ2-5
clone_size: many
v_call: TRBV20-1
cdr3_aa: CSAKAGGPKETQYF
cdr3_nt: TGCAGTGCCAAAGCGGGGGGGCCCAAAGAGACCCAGTACTTC

d_call: NA
j_call: TRBJ1-5
clone_size: NA
v_call: TRBV6-1
cdr3_aa: CASFRVYGQPQHF
cdr3_nt: TGTGCCAGCTTCAGGGTTTACGGTCAGCCCCAGCATTTT

d_call: TRBD1
j_call: TRBJ1-2
clone_size: few
v_call: TRBV28
cdr3_aa: CASRGTATPLGYTF
cdr3_nt: TGTGCCAGCAGGGGGACAGCTACACCTCTGGGCTACACCTTC

d_call: NA
j_call: TRBJ1-2
clone_size: NA
v_call: TRBV7-9
cdr3_aa: CASSLRQGLSTYTF
cdr3_nt: TGTGCCAGCAGCTTGAGGCAGGGGTTGAGTACCTACACCTTC

d_call: TRBD1
j_call: TRBJ1-2
clone_size: many
v_call: TRBV28
cdr3_aa: CASSGGWTGSGYTF
cdr3_nt: TGTGCCAGCAGTGGCGGTTGGACAGGGTCTGGCTACACCTTC

d_call: NA
j_call: TRBJ2-1
clone_size: many
v_call: TRBV12-3/TRBV12-4
cdr3_aa: CASIEGALYNEQFF
cdr3_nt: TGTGCCAGCATCGAAGGGGCTTTATACAATGAGCAGTTCTTC

d_call: TRBD1
j_call: TRBJ2-2
clone_size: NA
v_call: TRBV19
cdr3_aa: CASRHRGLKGGELFF
cdr3_nt: TGTGCCAGTAGGCACAGGGGGCTTAAGGGCGGGGAGCTGTTTTTT

d_call: NA
j_call: TRBJ1-1
clone_size: many
v_call: TRBV7-8
cdr3_aa: CASSHTVGGELPNTEAFF
cdr3_nt: TGTGCCAGCAGCCACACGGTCGGGGGCGAGCTGCCGAACACTGAAGCTTTCTTT

d_call: TRBD2
j_call: TRBJ2-1
clone_size: many
v_call: TRBV20-1
cdr3_aa: CSARALAGGDEQFF
cdr3_nt: TGCAGTGCTAGAGCTCTAGCGGGGGGAGATGAGCAGTTCTTC

d_call: NA
j_call: TRBJ1-2
clone_size: few
v_call: TRBV7-9
cdr3_aa: CASSLQAINEGYTF
cdr3_nt: TGTGCCAGCAGCTTACAGGCCATCAACGAAGGCTACACCTTC

d_call: NA
j_call: TRBJ2-2
clone_size: many
v_call: TRBV4-1
cdr3_aa: CASSNLASGELFF
cdr3_nt: TGCGCCAGCAGCAATCTAGCGTCCGGGGAGCTGTTTTTT

d_call: NA
j_call: TRBJ1-1
clone_size: many
v_call: TRBV11-2
cdr3_aa: CASSLVGGSTEAFF
cdr3_nt: TGTGCCAGCAGCTTAGTCGGGGGTTCGACTGAAGCTTTCTTT

d_call: NA
j_call: TRBJ2-7
clone_size: many
v_call: TRBV30
cdr3_aa: CAWSTLRVLNEQYF
cdr3_nt: TGTGCCTGGAGTACGTTGCGGGTTCTGAACGAGCAGTACTTC

d_call: NA
j_call: TRBJ2-7
clone_size: many
v_call: TRBV20-1
cdr3_aa: CSARDMGAGGDYEQYF
cdr3_nt: TGCAGTGCTAGAGACATGGGGGCAGGGGGGGACTACGAGCAGTACTTC

d_call: NA
j_call: TRBJ2-1
clone_size: few
v_call: TRBV29-1
cdr3_aa: CSVAVRGDEQFF
cdr3_nt: TGCAGCGTTGCCGTCAGGGGCGATGAGCAGTTCTTC

d_call: TRBD1
j_call: TRBJ2-7
clone_size: many
v_call: TRBV6-1
cdr3_aa: CASSRGFGQGSYEQYF
cdr3_nt: TGTGCCAGCAGCCGAGGGTTCGGACAGGGTTCTTACGAGCAGTACTTC

d_call: TRBD1
j_call: TRBJ1-5
clone_size: NA
v_call: TRBV19
cdr3_aa: CASSRPRDRPSQPQHF
cdr3_nt: TGTGCCAGTAGTAGGCCCCGGGACAGACCGAGTCAGCCCCAGCATTTT

d_call: TRBD1
j_call: TRBJ1-5
clone_size: NA
v_call: TRBV11-2
cdr3_aa: CASSPRQGRVEPQHF
cdr3_nt: TGTGCCAGCAGCCCCCGACAGGGTCGGGTTGAGCCCCAGCATTTT

d_call: TRBD1
j_call: TRBJ1-5
clone_size: many
v_call: TRBV2
cdr3_aa: CASSERTGNNQPQHF
cdr3_nt: TGTGCCAGCAGTGAACGGACAGGCAATAATCAGCCCCAGCATTTT

d_call: NA
j_call: TRBJ2-1
clone_size: many
v_call: TRBV12-3/TRBV12-4
cdr3_aa: CASSLIGPRVQFF
cdr3_nt: TGTGCCAGCAGTTTGATAGGGCCGAGAGTGCAGTTCTTC

d_call: TRBD1
j_call: TRBJ2-7
clone_size: many
v_call: TRBV10-1
cdr3_aa: CASSGTGAKSYEQYF
cdr3_nt: TGCGCCAGCAGTGGGACAGGGGCGAAATCCTACGAGCAGTACTTC

d_call: TRBD1
j_call: TRBJ1-1
clone_size: many
v_call: TRBV3-1
cdr3_aa: CASSLYPTGMNTEAFF
cdr3_nt: TGTGCCAGCAGCCTCTACCCGACAGGGATGAACACTGAAGCTTTCTTT

d_call: NA
j_call: TRBJ2-7
clone_size: NA
v_call: TRBV28
cdr3_aa: CASSFSWAPYEQYF
cdr3_nt: TGTGCCAGCAGTTTTTCGTGGGCCCCCTACGAGCAGTACTTC

d_call: TRBD1
j_call: TRBJ1-4
clone_size: many
v_call: TRBV6-1
cdr3_aa: CASRGTDEKLFF
cdr3_nt: TGTGCCAGCAGGGGGACAGATGAAAAACTGTTTTTT

d_call: NA
j_call: TRBJ2-1
clone_size: many
v_call: TRBV20-1
cdr3_aa: CSARAGQISYNEQFF
cdr3_nt: TGCAGTGCTAGGGCGGGACAGATCTCCTACAATGAGCAGTTCTTC

d_call: TRBD1
j_call: TRBJ1-1
clone_size: few
v_call: TRBV27
cdr3_aa: CASSFRDRATEAFF
cdr3_nt: TGTGCCAGCAGTTTCCGGGACAGGGCCACTGAAGCTTTCTTT

d_call: TRBD1
j_call: TRBJ2-2
clone_size: many
v_call: TRBV7-2
cdr3_aa: CASSLVGTAITGELFF
cdr3_nt: TGTGCCAGCAGCTTAGTTGGGACAGCTATTACCGGGGAGCTGTTTTTT

d_call: NA
j_call: TRBJ1-5
clone_size: many
v_call: TRBV12-5
cdr3_aa: CASGPSLYSNQPQHF
cdr3_nt: TGTGCTAGTGGTCCCTCGCTTTATAGCAATCAGCCCCAGCATTTT

d_call: NA
j_call: TRBJ1-1
clone_size: many
v_call: TRBV2
cdr3_aa: CATHRGGRLSTEAFF
cdr3_nt: TGTGCCACCCACCGGGGGGGGCGCTTGAGCACTGAAGCTTTCTTT

d_call: NA
j_call: TRBJ2-7
clone_size: NA
v_call: TRBV25-1
cdr3_aa: CASSGSGPLETYEQYF
cdr3_nt: TGTGCCAGCAGTGGATCGGGACCTTTGGAAACCTACGAGCAGTACTTC

d_call: TRBD1
j_call: TRBJ1-1
clone_size: many
v_call: TRBV20-1
cdr3_aa: CSATPDRSGWLAFF
cdr3_nt: TGCAGTGCTACCCCGGACAGGAGTGGATGGTTAGCTTTCTTT

d_call: TRBD1
j_call: TRBJ1-5
clone_size: many
v_call: TRBV15
cdr3_aa: CATSGNTGTGYQPQHF
cdr3_nt: TGTGCCACCAGCGGAAATACCGGGACAGGGTATCAGCCCCAGCATTTT

d_call: TRBD2
j_call: TRBJ2-1
clone_size: many
v_call: TRBV5-1
cdr3_aa: CASSLAGLAGGYNEQFF
cdr3_nt: TGCGCCAGCAGCTTGGCGGGACTAGCGGGGGGTTACAATGAGCAGTTCTTC

d_call: TRBD1
j_call: TRBJ2-5
clone_size: many
v_call: TRBV24-1
cdr3_aa: CATSDPPGQGGFKPETQYF
cdr3_nt: TGTGCCACCAGTGATCCCCCGGGACAGGGGGGCTTTAAACCAGAGACCCAGTACTTC

d_call: NA
j_call: TRBJ2-7
clone_size: few
v_call: TRBV12-3/TRBV12-4
cdr3_aa: CASSLVSGREEQYF
cdr3_nt: TGTGCCAGCAGTTTAGTCTCGGGGAGAGAGGAGCAGTACTTC

d_call: NA
j_call: TRBJ2-6
clone_size: few
v_call: TRBV25-1
cdr3_aa: CASSVGLSRSGANVLTF
cdr3_nt: TGTGCCAGCAGTGTTGGGTTGTCTCGCTCTGGGGCCAACGTCCTGACTTTC

d_call: TRBD2
j_call: TRBJ2-1
clone_size: NA
v_call: TRBV5-1
cdr3_aa: CASSLSPGGDEQFF
cdr3_nt: TGTGCCAGCAGCTTATCCCCGGGGGGGGATGAGCAGTTCTTC

d_call: TRBD1
j_call: TRBJ2-3
clone_size: many
v_call: TRBV6-1
cdr3_aa: CASKWDRADTQYF
cdr3_nt: TGTGCCAGCAAGTGGGACAGGGCAGATACGCAGTATTTT

d_call: TRBD2
j_call: TRBJ2-5
clone_size: many
v_call: TRBV2
cdr3_aa: CASMRQRGGQETQYF
cdr3_nt: TGTGCCAGCATGAGGCAGCGGGGGGGCCAAGAGACCCAGTACTTC

d_call: NA
j_call: TRBJ2-3
clone_size: many
v_call: TRBV3-1
cdr3_aa: CASSSEPEDTQYF
cdr3_nt: TGTGCCAGCAGCTCCGAGCCCGAAGATACGCAGTATTTT

d_call: TRBD1
j_call: TRBJ2-7
clone_size: many
v_call: TRBV6-1
cdr3_aa: CASGKDRAYEQYF
cdr3_nt: TGTGCCAGCGGCAAAGACAGGGCTTACGAGCAGTACTTC

d_call: NA
j_call: TRBJ2-4
clone_size: NA
v_call: TRBV11-1
cdr3_aa: CASSRTRGSKNIQYF
cdr3_nt: TGTGCCAGCAGCCGTACCAGGGGATCCAAAAACATTCAGTACTTC

d_call: NA
j_call: TRBJ2-1
clone_size: few
v_call: TRBV19
cdr3_aa: CASIGQSPGSYNEQFF
cdr3_nt: TGTGCCAGTATCGGACAGTCTCCGGGCTCCTACAATGAGCAGTTCTTC

d_call: NA
j_call: TRBJ2-3
clone_size: few
v_call: TRBV10-1
cdr3_aa: CASSESGHPSTDTQYF
cdr3_nt: TGCGCCAGCAGTGAGTCAGGGCACCCTAGCACAGATACGCAGTATTTT

d_call: NA
j_call: TRBJ2-5
clone_size: NA
v_call: TRBV14
cdr3_aa: CASSPWDYQETQYF
cdr3_nt: TGTGCCAGCAGCCCTTGGGACTACCAAGAGACCCAGTACTTC

d_call: TRBD2
j_call: TRBJ2-2
clone_size: NA
v_call: TRBV6-1
cdr3_aa: CASSPRGLAGRYTGELFF
cdr3_nt: TGTGCCAGCAGCCCCAGGGGACTAGCGGGCCGTTACACCGGGGAGCTGTTTTTT

d_call: NA
j_call: TRBJ2-5
clone_size: many
v_call: TRBV27
cdr3_aa: CASSLLASRFRQETQYF
cdr3_nt: TGTGCCAGCAGTTTATTAGCTAGCAGATTCCGGCAAGAGACCCAGTACTTC

d_call: NA
j_call: TRBJ1-1
clone_size: NA
v_call: TRBV13
cdr3_aa: CATHPAGSKNTEAFF
cdr3_nt: TGTGCCACCCACCCGGCAGGTTCCAAGAACACTGAAGCTTTCTTT

d_call: NA
j_call: TRBJ1-5
clone_size: many
v_call: TRBV2
cdr3_aa: CASRAGALNQPQHF
cdr3_nt: TGTGCCAGCAGAGCAGGGGCTCTCAATCAGCCCCAGCATTTT

d_call: TRBD2
j_call: TRBJ2-3
clone_size: NA
v_call: TRBV7-9
cdr3_aa: CASSQELAGGGADTQYF
cdr3_nt: TGTGCCAGCAGCCAGGAACTAGCGGGGGGTGGGGCAGATACGCAGTATTTT

d_call: NA
j_call: TRBJ2-5
clone_size: many
v_call: TRBV15
cdr3_aa: CATSSRGMSETQYF
cdr3_nt: TGTGCCACCAGCTCGCGGGGAATGAGTGAGACCCAGTACTTC

d_call: TRBD2
j_call: TRBJ2-7
clone_size: many
v_call: TRBV20-1
cdr3_aa: CSAQTSGSYEQYF
cdr3_nt: TGCAGTGCCCAGACGAGCGGGAGTTACGAGCAGTACTTC

d_call: NA
j_call: TRBJ1-6
clone_size: many
v_call: TRBV12-3/TRBV12-4
cdr3_aa: CASRAVNSPLHF
cdr3_nt: TGTGCCAGCAGGGCGGTTAATTCACCCCTCCACTTT